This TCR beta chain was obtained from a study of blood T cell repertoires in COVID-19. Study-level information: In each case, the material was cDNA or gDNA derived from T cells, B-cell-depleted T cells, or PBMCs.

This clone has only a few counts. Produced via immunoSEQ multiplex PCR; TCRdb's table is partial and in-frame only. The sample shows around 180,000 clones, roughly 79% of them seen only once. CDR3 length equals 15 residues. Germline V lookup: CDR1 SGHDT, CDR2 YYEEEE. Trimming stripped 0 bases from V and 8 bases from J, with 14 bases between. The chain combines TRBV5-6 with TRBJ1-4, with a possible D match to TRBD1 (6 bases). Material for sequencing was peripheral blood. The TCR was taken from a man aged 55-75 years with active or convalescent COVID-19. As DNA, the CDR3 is TGTGCCAGCAGCTTGGACGGGGGGCAGTGGGAAAAACTGTTTTTT. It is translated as CASSLDGGQWEKLFF. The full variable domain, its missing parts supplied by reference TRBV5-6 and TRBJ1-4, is DAGVTQSPTHLIKTRGQQVTLRCSPKSGHDTVSWYQQALGQGPQFIFQYYEEEERQRGNFPDRFSGHQFPNYSSELNVNALLLGDSALYLCASSLDGGQWEKLFFGSGTQLSVL.